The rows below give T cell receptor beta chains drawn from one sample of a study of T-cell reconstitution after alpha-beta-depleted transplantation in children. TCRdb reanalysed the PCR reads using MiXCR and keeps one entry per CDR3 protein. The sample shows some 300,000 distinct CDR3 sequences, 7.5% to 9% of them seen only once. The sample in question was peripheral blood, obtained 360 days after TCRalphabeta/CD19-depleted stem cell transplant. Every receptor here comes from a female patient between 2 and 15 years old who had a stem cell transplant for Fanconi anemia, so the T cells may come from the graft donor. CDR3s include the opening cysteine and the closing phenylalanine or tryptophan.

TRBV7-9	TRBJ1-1	CASSLGQGSEAFF
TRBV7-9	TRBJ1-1	CASSDGTALTEAFF
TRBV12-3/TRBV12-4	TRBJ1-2	CASSLLDYGYTF
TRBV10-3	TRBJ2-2	CAISVWAGMNTGELFF
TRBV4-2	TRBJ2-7	CASSQVDVWTSGTYEQYF
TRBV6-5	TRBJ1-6	CASSYRDGNSPLHF
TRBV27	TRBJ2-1	CASSFVQGSYNEQFF
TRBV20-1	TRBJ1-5	CSARGGGNQPQHF
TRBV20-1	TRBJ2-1	CSASELRGYNEQFF
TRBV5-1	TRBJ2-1	CASSLDGKWEQFF
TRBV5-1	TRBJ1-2	CASSLVWQGNGYTF
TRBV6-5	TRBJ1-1	CASSRRTGGSSGAFF
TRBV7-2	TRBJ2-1	CASSLGGRPFEQFF
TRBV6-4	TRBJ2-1	CASSDQLVAQPSYNEQFF
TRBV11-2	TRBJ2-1	CASSLAGTQGFRFF
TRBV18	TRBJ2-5	CASSPGSTARQETQYF
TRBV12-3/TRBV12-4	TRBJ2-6	CASSLWRARSGANVLTF
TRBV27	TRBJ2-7	CASSLRDSALSEQYF
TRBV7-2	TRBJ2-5	CASSLASGGPQYF
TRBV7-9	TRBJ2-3	CASSLSGGTFDTQYF
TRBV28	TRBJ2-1	CASSFSNSEGVNNEQFF
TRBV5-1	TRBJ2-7	CASSLSPILGRWYEQYF
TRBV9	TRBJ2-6	CASSVALSAGANVLTF